This entry is about one T cell receptor (beta chain). Unique molecular identifiers were built into the TCR beta cDNA libraries. Using its own MiXCR run on the PCR reads, TCRdb lists one record per CDR3 protein. The sample records almost 700,000 distinct CDR3 sequences, about 60% being singletons. This sample is part of a study of post-analysis software for immune sequencing data. As for the study in general: Courses of disease covered relapsing-remitting, secondary progressive and progressive-relapsing multiple sclerosis.

Sequences were obtained from blood. The receptor was isolated from a girl aged 2 to 9 with multiple sclerosis.

Written as DNA, the CDR3 is TGCGCCAGCAGCCAGTGGGCTACAGGGGGCGCGAATAGGAACAATCAGCCCCAGCATTTT. Amino acids: CASSQWATGGANRNNQPQHF. V usage is TRBV4-3 and J usage is TRBJ1-5, with TRBD1 matching over 9 bases. Losses at the gene ends were 3 bases for V and 3 bases for J; bases not matched to a gene: 18. Germline CDR1 and CDR2: LGHNA and YSLEER. The length of the CDR3 is 20 residues.